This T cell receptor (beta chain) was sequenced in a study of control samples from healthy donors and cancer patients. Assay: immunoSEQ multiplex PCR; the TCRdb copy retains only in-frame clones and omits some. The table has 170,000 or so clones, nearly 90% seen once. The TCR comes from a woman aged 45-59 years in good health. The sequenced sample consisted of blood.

In DNA, the CDR3 is TGTGCCAGCCGCCGTGAGGCCAGGAGATATGAAGCTTTCTTT. Translating it yields CASRREARRYEAFF. This chain joins TRBV27 and TRBJ1-1; D uncertain. Germline V gives CDR1 MNHEY, CDR2 SMNVEV (reference sequence). The CDR3 has 14 residues. Trimming cost V 8 bases and J 7 bases, with 20 bases left between them.